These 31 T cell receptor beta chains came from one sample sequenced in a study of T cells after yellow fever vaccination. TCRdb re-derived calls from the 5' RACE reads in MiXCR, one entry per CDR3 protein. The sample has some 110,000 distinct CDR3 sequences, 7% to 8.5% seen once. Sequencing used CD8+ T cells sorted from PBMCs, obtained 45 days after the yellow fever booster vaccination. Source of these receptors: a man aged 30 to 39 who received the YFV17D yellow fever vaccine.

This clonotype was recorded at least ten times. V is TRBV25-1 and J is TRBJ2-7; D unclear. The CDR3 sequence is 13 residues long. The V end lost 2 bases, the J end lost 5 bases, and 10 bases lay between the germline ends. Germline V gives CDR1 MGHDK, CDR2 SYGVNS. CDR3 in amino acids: CASSESWPNEQYF. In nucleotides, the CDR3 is TGTGCCAGCAGTGAAAGTTGGCCTAACGAGCAGTACTTC.

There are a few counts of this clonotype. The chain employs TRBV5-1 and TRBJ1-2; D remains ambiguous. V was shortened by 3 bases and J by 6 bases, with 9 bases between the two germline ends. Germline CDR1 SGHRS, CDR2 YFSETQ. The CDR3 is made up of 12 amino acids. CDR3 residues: CASSSDSDGYTF. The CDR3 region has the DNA TGCGCCAGCAGCTCCGACTCGGATGGCTACACCTTC.

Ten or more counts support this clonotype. CDR3 protein: CASSYSWGAAGRFNEQFF. The DNA for the CDR3 is TGTGCCAGCAGTTACTCGTGGGGTGCAGCGGGAAGGTTCAATGAGCAGTTCTTC. The rearrangement uses TRBV6-5 and TRBJ2-1; 7 bases are shared with TRBD2. The ends lost 0 bases at V and 6 bases at J; junction bases unmatched: 14. Germline V lookup: CDR1 MNHEY, CDR2 SVGAGI. The CDR3 is 18 residues long.

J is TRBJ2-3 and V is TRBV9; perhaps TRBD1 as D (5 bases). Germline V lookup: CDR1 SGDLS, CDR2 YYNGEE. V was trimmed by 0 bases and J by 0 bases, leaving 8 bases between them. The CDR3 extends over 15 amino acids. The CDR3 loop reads CASSVEGHSTDTQYF. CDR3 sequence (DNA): TGTGCCAGCAGCGTAGAAGGACACAGCACAGATACGCAGTATTTT.

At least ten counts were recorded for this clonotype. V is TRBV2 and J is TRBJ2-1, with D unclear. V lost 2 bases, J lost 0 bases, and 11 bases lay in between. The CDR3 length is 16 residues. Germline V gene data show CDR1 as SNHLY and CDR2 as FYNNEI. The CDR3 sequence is CASSETEPSSYNEQFF. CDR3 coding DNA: TGTGCCAGCAGTGAAACCGAACCGAGCTCCTACAATGAGCAGTTCTTC.

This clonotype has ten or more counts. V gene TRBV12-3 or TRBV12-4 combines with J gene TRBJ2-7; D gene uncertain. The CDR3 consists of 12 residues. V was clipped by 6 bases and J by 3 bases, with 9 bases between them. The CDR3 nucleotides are TGTGCCAGCAGGGCTTCGTTCTACGAGCAGTACTTC. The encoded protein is CASRASFYEQYF.

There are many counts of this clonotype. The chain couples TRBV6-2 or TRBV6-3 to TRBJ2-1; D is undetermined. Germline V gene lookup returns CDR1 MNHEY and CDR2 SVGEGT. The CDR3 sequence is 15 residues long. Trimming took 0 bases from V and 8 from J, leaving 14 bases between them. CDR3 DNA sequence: TGTGCCAGCAGTTACTCGGTTTGGGAAAAAGATGAGCAGTTCTTC. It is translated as CASSYSVWEKDEQFF.

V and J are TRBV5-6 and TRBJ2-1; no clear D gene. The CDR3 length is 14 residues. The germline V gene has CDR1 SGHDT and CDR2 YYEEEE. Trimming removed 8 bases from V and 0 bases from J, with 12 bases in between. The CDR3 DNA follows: TGTGCCAGGAGCCCCGGCAACTCCTACAATGAGCAGTTCTTC. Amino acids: CARSPGNSYNEQFF.

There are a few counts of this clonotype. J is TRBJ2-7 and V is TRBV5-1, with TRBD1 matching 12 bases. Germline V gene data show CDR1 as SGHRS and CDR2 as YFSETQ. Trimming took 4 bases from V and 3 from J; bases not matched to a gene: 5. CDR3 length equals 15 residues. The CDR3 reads CASSPGQGASYEQYF. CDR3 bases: TGCGCCAGCAGCCCGGGACAGGGGGCTAGCTACGAGCAGTACTTC.

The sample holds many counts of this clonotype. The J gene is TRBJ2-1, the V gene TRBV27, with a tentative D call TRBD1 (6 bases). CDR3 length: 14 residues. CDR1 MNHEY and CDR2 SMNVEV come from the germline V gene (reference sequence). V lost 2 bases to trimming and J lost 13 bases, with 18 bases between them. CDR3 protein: CASSLAPATRGQFF. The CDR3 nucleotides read TGTGCCAGCAGTTTAGCGCCGGCGACCAGGGGACAGTTCTTC.

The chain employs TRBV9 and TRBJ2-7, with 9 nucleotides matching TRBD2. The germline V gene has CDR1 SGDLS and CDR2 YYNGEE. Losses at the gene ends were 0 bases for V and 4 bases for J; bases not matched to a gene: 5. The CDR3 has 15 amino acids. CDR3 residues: CASSVDGAGGYEQYF. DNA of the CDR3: TGTGCCAGCAGCGTAGATGGAGCGGGAGGATACGAGCAGTACTTC.

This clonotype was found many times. The CDR3 here is CASSSSVLYGYTF. The CDR3 region has the DNA TGTGCCAGCAGCTCATCCGTCCTCTATGGCTACACCTTC. The J gene is TRBJ1-2, the V gene TRBV7-8; unclear D gene. The CDR3 length is 13 residues. CDR1 SGHVS and CDR2 FQNEAQ come from the germline V gene. V was clipped by 4 bases and J by 4 bases, with 10 bases between them.

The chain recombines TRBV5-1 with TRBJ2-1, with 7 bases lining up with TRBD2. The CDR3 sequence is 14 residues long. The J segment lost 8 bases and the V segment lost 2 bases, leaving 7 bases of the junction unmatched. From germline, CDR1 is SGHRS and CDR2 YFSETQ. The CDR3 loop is CASSFRLARDEQFF. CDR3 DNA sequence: TGCGCCAGCAGCTTCCGACTAGCACGGGATGAGCAGTTCTTC.

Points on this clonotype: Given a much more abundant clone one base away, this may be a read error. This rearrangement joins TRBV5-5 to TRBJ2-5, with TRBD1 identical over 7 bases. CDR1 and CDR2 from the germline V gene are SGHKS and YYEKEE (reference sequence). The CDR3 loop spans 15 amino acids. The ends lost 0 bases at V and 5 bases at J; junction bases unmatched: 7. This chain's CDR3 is CASSLETGIHETQYF. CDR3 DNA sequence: TGTGCCAGCAGCTTGGAGACAGGGATCCATGAGACCCAGTACTTC.

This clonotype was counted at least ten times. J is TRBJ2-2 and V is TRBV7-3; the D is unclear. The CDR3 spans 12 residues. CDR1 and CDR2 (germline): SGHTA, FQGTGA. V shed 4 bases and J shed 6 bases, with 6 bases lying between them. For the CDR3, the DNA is TGTGCCAGCAGCTCACACTCCGGGGAGCTGTTTTTT. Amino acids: CASSSHSGELFF. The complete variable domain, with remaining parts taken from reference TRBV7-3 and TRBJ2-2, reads GAGVSQTPSNKVTEKGKYVELRCDPISGHTALYWYRQSLGQGPEFLIYFQGTGAADDSGLPNDRFFAVRPEGSVSTLKIQRTERGDSAVYLCASSSHSGELFFGEGSRLTVL.

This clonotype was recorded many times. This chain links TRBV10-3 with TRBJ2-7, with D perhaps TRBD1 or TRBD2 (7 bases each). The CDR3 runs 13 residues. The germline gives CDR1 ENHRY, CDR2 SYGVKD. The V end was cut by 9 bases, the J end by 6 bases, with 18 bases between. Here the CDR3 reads CAMRGGQLFEQYF. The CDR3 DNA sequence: TGTGCCATGAGGGGGGGACAGCTTTTCGAGCAGTACTTC.

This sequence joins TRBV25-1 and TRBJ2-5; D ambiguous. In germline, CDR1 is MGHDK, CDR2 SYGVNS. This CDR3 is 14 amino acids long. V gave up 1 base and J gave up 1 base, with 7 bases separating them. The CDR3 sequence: CASSEWQSQETQYF. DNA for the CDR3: TGTGCCAGCAGTGAATGGCAGTCCCAAGAGACCCAGTACTTC.

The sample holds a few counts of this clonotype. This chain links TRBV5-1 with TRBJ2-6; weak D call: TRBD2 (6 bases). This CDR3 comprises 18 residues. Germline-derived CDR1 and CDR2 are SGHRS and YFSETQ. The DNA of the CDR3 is TGCGGAGGGGACGGGAGTGCGGGCATACGCTCTGGGGCCAACGTCCTGACTTTC. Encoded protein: CGGDGSAGIRSGANVLTF.

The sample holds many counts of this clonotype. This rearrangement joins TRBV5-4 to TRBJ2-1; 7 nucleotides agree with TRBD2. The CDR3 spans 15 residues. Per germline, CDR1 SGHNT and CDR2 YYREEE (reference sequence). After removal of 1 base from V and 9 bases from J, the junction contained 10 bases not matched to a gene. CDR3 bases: TGTGCCAGCAGCTTGTTGAAGGGAGGGCCTCCTGAGCAGTTCTTC. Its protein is CASSLLKGGPPEQFF.

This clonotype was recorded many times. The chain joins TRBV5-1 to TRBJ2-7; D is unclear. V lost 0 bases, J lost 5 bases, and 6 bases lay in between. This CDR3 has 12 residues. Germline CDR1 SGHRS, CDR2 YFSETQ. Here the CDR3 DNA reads TGCGCCAGCAGCTTGGGACTGAACGAGCAGTACTTC. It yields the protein CASSLGLNEQYF.

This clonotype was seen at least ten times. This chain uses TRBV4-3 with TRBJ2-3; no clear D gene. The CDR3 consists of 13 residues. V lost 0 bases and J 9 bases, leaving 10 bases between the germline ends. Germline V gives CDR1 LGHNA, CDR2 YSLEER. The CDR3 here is CASSQDIGVTQYF. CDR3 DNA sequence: TGCGCCAGCAGCCAAGATATAGGAGTCACGCAGTATTTT.

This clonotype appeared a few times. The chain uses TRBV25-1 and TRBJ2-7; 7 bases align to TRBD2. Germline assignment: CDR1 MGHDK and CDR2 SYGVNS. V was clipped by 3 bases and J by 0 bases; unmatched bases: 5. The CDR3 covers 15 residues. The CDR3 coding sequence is TGTGCCAGCAGTGACGTGGGCGGGAGCTCCTACGAGCAGTACTTC. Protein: CASSDVGGSSYEQYF.

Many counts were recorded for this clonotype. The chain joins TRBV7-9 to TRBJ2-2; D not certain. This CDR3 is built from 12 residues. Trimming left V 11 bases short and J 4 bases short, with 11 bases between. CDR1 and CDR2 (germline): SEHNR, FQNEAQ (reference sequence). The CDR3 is CAAEYVTGELFF. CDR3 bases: TGTGCCGCTGAGTATGTCACCGGGGAGCTGTTTTTT.

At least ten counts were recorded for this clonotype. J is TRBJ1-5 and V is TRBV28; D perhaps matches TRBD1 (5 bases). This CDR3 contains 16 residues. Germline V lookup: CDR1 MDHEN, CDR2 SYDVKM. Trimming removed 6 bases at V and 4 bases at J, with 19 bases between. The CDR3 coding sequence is TGTGCCAGCAGCTACTCTGGGACCGAAGTGAATCAGCCCCAGCATTTT. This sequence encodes CASSYSGTEVNQPQHF.

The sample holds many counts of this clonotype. In DNA, the CDR3 is TGTGCCAGCAGTTTTACAGGGATTTCAGGTGGCTACACCTTC. Its protein is CASSFTGISGGYTF. The chain employs TRBV27 and TRBJ1-2; TRBD1 might be the D (6 bases). Germline assignment: CDR1 MNHEY and CDR2 SMNVEV (reference sequence). The CDR3 runs to 14 residues. V lost 3 bases, J lost 7 bases, and 15 bases lay in between.

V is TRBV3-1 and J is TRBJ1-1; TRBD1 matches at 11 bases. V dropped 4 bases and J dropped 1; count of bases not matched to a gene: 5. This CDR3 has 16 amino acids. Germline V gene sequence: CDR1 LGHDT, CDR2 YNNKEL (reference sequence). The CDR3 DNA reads TGTGCCAGCAGCCTTGGGACAGGGGGTGCGAACACTGAAGCTTTCTTT. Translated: CASSLGTGGANTEAFF.

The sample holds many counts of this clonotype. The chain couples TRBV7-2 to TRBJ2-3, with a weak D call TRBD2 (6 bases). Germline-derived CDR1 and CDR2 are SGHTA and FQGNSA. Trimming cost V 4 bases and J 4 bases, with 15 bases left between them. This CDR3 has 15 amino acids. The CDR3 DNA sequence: TGTGCCAGCAGCTACCGGGACTGGCCCGCAGATACGCAGTATTTT. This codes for CASSYRDWPADTQYF.

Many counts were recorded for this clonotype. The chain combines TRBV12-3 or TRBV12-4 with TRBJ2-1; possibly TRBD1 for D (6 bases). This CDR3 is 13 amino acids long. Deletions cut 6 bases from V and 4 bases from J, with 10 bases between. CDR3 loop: CASRSTGYNEQFF. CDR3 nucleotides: TGTGCCAGCAGGTCTACAGGGTACAATGAGCAGTTCTTC.

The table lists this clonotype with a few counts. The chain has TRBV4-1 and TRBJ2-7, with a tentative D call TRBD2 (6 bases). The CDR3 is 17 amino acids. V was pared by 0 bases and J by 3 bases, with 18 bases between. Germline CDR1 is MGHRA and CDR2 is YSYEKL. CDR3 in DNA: TGCGCCAGCAGCCAAGAGGGAGGAGGATTCGGGGTCTACGAGCAGTACTTC. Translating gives CASSQEGGGFGVYEQYF.

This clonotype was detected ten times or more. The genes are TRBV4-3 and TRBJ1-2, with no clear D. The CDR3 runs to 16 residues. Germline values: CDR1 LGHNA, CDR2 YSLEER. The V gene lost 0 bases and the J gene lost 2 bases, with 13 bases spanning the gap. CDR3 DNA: TGCGCCAGCAGCCAAGAACGAGGTTTGGGGAACTATGGCTACACCTTC. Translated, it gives CASSQERGLGNYGYTF.

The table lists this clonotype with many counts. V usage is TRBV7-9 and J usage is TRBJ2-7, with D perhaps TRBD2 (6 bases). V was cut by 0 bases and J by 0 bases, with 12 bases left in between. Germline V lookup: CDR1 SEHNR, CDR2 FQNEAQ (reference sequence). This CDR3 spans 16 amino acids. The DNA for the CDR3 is TGTGCCAGCAGCTTAGCGGGCGGGGTTAGCTCCTACGAGCAGTACTTC. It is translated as CASSLAGGVSSYEQYF.